These T cell receptor beta chains were read from a single sample in a study of blood T cell repertoires in COVID-19. Some clones are missing from TCRdb's copy, which holds only in-frame ones; the method was immunoSEQ multiplex PCR. The repertoire holds fewer than 90,000 clones, with more than 80% as singletons. Sequenced sample: peripheral blood. These TCRs come from a woman older than 75 with acute or convalescent COVID-19. The CDR3 runs from the conserved cysteine through the conserved F or W. A D gene is named only where the DNA matches it firmly. Clone sizes are given selectively: once, few, many, or a class where the clone is expanded.

J gene	D gene	clone size	V gene	CDR3 DNA	CDR3 protein
TRBJ1-1	-	-	TRBV6-5	TGTGCCAGCAGTTACGGGCCGCACACTGAAGCTTTCTTT	CASSYGPHTEAFF
TRBJ1-4	-	once	TRBV7-8	TGTGCCAGCAGCGCAAACAGGTTCCCCTTTGCTAATGAAAAACTGTTTTTT	CASSANRFPFANEKLFF
TRBJ2-3	TRBD1	once	TRBV30	TGTGCCTGGAGTGTAGGGGGCGCGGGAGATACGCAGTATTTT	CAWSVGGAGDTQYF
TRBJ2-4	-	-	TRBV10-1	TGCGCCAGCAGTGAAGACATCCGAAACATTCAGTACTTC	CASSEDIRNIQYF
TRBJ1-1	-	-	TRBV2	TGTGCCAGCAGTTCACAGGGGAACACTGAAGCTTTCTTT	CASSSQGNTEAFF
TRBJ2-3	-	-	TRBV6-6	TGTGCCAGCAGCCAGGGGGGACTAGGCACAGATACGCAGTATTTT	CASSQGGLGTDTQYF
TRBJ2-3	TRBD2	-	TRBV6-6	TGTGCCAGCAGTCTGGGACTAGCGGGATCCACAGATACGCAGTATTTT	CASSLGLAGSTDTQYF
TRBJ2-7	-	-	TRBV6-5	TGTGCCAGCAGCCGCCCCCGCACGGGAGCTGGCGAGCAGTACTTC	CASSRPRTGAGEQYF
TRBJ2-1	TRBD2	-	TRBV7-3	TGTGCCAGCAGCTCCAAACTAGCGATTTACAATGAGCAGTTCTTC	CASSSKLAIYNEQFF
TRBJ1-2	-	-	TRBV4-1	TGCGCCAGCAGCCAAGAAGGGCAGGGATTACACTATGGCTACACCTTC	CASSQEGQGLHYGYTF
TRBJ2-2	TRBD2	-	TRBV15	TGTGCCACCAGCGGCGAGCGGGGGGCGCTCGGGGAGCTGTTTTTT	CATSGERGALGELFF
TRBJ1-2	-	few	TRBV6-5	TGTGCCAGCAGTTTTACAACCGGGACAAACTATGGCTACACCTTC	CASSFTTGTNYGYTF
TRBJ1-2	-	-	TRBV5-1	TGCGCCAGCAGTGAGACAGGAGCCCTATACCCATCGAACTATGGCTACACCTTC	CASSETGALYPSNYGYTF
TRBJ1-1	-	-	TRBV5-8	TGTGCCAGCAGCTTTTTGAGGAGCATCACTGAAGCTTTCTTT	CASSFLRSITEAFF
TRBJ2-2	-	-	TRBV18	TGTGCCAGCTCACCACAAAGACAGACCGGGGAGCTGTTTTTT	CASSPQRQTGELFF
TRBJ1-5	-	-	TRBV3-1/TRBV3-2	TGTGCCAGCAGCCAAGATTCCGGAGGGTGGCAGCCCCAGCATTTT	CASSQDSGGWQPQHF
TRBJ2-7	-	-	TRBV3-1/TRBV3-2	TGTGCCAGCAGCCACGAGCCTTGGACTCAGTACTTC	CASSHEPWTQYF
TRBJ1-1	-	-	TRBV7-3	TGTGCCAGCAGCTTAGGTGGAGGGAACACTGAAGCTTTCTTT	CASSLGGGNTEAFF
TRBJ1-4	TRBD1	-	TRBV2	TGTGCCAGCAGCCCCGGGACAGGGAGTAGGAGTGAAAAACTGTTTTTT	CASSPGTGSRSEKLFF
TRBJ2-5	-	-	TRBV5-1	TGCGCCAGCAGCTTAGGGACTTTTCAAGAGACCCAGTACTTC	CASSLGTFQETQYF
TRBJ2-7	-	once	TRBV13	TGTGCCAGCAGCTTAGGTCAGGCAAGGGGCGAGCAGTACTTC	CASSLGQARGEQYF
TRBJ2-7	TRBD2	-	TRBV12-3/TRBV12-4	TGTGCCAGCAGTCCGTCGGGGGGATACGAGCAGTACTTC	CASSPSGGYEQYF
TRBJ1-4	-	once	TRBV5-8	TGTGCCAGCAGCTTGGAGGGGTCTGGTGAAAAACTGTTTTTT	CASSLEGSGEKLFF
TRBJ1-1	-	-	TRBV7-9	TGTGCCAGCAGCTTGACAGGGAACACTGAAGCTTTCTTT	CASSLTGNTEAFF
TRBJ1-1	TRBD1	-	TRBV6-4	TGTGCCAGCATTAGGACAGGTCTCATGAACACTGAAGCTTTCTTT	CASIRTGLMNTEAFF
TRBJ1-1	-	-	TRBV27	TGTGCCAGCAGTTACCCACAGGCACACTTTATGAACACTGAAGCTTTCTTT	CASSYPQAHFMNTEAFF
TRBJ2-5	TRBD2	-	TRBV2	TGTGCCAGCAGGCCCCTAGCGGGGGCACAAGAGACCCAGTACTTC	CASRPLAGAQETQYF
TRBJ1-2	TRBD1	-	TRBV29-1	TGCAGCGTATTGGGACAGGGCAACTATGGCTACACCTTC	CSVLGQGNYGYTF
TRBJ2-7	-	-	TRBV7-9	TGTGCCAGCAGCATGAGGGGGTACGAGCAGTACTTC	CASSMRGYEQYF
TRBJ2-2	-	-	TRBV5-1	TGCGCCAGCAGCTTATTTGGGGACTCGAACACCGGGGAGCTGTTTTTT	CASSLFGDSNTGELFF
TRBJ2-5	-	-	TRBV9	TGTGCCAGCAGCGTAGCTTTGGGGAGAGAGACCCAGTACTTC	CASSVALGRETQYF
TRBJ1-4	-	-	TRBV12-3/TRBV12-4	TGTGCCAGCAGTAAGGGACATAATGAAAAACTGTTTTTT	CASSKGHNEKLFF
TRBJ2-5	TRBD2	-	TRBV10-2	TGCGCCAGCAGTGCCCAGACGGGAGGAGAGACCCAGTACTTC	CASSAQTGGETQYF
TRBJ2-7	TRBD1	-	TRBV29-1	TGCAGCGTGGCCGGACAGGATTACTACGAGCAGTACTTC	CSVAGQDYYEQYF
TRBJ2-5	TRBD2	-	TRBV11-2	TGTGCCAGCAGCTTACGGAGCGGGGGATATAAAGAGACCCAGTACTTC	CASSLRSGGYKETQYF
TRBJ1-2	-	-	TRBV4-2	TGTGCCAGCAGCCAAGGGCTGAACTATGGCTACACCTTC	CASSQGLNYGYTF